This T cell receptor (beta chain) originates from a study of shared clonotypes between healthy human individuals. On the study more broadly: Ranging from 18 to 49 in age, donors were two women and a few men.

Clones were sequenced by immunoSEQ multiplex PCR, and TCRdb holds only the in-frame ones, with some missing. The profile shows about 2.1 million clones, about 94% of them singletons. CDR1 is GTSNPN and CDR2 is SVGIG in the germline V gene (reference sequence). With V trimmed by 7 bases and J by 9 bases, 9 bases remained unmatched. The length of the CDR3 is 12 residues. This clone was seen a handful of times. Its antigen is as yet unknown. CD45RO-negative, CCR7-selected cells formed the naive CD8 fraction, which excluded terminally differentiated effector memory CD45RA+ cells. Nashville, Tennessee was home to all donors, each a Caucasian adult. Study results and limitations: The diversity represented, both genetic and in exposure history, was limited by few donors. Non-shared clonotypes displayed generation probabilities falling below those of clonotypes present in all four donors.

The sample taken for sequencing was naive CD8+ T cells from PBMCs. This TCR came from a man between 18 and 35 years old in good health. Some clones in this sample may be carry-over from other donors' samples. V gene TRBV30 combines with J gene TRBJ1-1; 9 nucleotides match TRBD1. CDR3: CASGQGVGKAFF. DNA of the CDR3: TGTGCCTCGGGACAGGGAGTAGGGAAAGCTTTCTTT.